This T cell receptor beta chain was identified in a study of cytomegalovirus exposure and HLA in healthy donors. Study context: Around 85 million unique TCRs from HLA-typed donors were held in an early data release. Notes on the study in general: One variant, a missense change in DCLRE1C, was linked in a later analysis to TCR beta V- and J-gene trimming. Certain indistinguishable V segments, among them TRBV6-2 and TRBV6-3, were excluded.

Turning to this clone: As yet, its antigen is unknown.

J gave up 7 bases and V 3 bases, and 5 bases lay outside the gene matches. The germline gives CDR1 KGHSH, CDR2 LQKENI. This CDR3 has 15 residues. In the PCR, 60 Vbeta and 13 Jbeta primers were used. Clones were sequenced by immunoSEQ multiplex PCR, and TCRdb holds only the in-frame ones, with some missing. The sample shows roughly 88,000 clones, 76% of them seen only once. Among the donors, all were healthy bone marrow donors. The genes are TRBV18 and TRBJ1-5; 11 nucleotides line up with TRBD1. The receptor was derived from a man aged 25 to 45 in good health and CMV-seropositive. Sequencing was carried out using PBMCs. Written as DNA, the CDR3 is TGTGCCAGCTCACCGGGACAGGGGGTTGTCCAGCCCCAGCATTTT. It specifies CASSPGQGVVQPQHF.